This passage covers 32 T cell receptor beta chains from one sample sequenced in a study of Ad26.COV2.S vaccination and SARS-CoV-2 variants. Stated treatment: roughly 20 received Ad26.COV2.S at low or high dose, single or two shots; 5 received placebo; per-sample allocation not given. Material that was analyzed had been drawn on day 63 after the first vaccine or placebo injection. Method: immunoSEQ multiplex PCR; TCRdb's copy keeps in-frame clones and lacks some. The sample has about 440,000 clones; 80% to 95% are singletons. Sample: peripheral blood, taken in a trial of Ad26.COV2.S vaccine versus placebo. The source of these receptors is a person between 18 and 60 years old who received the Ad26.COV2.S COVID-19 vaccine or a placebo.

The chain has TRBV5-1 and TRBJ2-3, with D maybe TRBD2 (6 bases). Germline CDR1 SGHRS, CDR2 YFSETQ. The CDR3 has 13 residues. Trimming removed 4 bases at V and 0 bases at J, with 6 bases between. The CDR3 region has the DNA TGCGCCAGCAGCGGGACTAGCACAGATACGCAGTATTTT. This codes for CASSGTSTDTQYF.

The V and J genes are TRBV3-1 (or the pseudogene TRBV3-2) and TRBJ2-7; D is unresolved. Germline CDR1 and CDR2: LGHDT and YNNKEL (reference sequence). The CDR3 has 14 residues. The V end was cut by 0 bases, the J end by 0 bases, with 6 bases between. CDR3 residues: CASSQEFDSYEQYF. CDR3 DNA: TGTGCCAGCAGCCAAGAGTTCGACTCCTACGAGCAGTACTTC.

The V call is TRBV27, the J call TRBJ2-7; D may be TRBD2 (6 bases). Germline CDR1 and CDR2: MNHEY and SMNVEV (reference sequence). V lost 5 bases and J lost 1, with 21 bases in between. This CDR3 region has 17 residues. The CDR3 region is CASSGSPAGRASYEQYF. CDR3 DNA sequence: TGTGCCAGCAGTGGGTCCCCGGCCGGGAGAGCATCCTACGAGCAGTACTTC.

The V call is TRBV7-3, the J call TRBJ1-4; 7 nucleotides agree with TRBD1. CDR1 SGHTA and CDR2 FQGTGA come from the germline V gene. The CDR3 extends over 13 amino acids. After removal of 2 bases from V and 10 bases from J, the junction contained 4 bases not matched to a gene. CDR3 residues: CASSLQGGGKLFF. As DNA, the CDR3 is TGTGCCAGCAGCTTACAGGGGGGAGGAAAACTGTTTTTT. Looking up the rest from reference TRBV7-3 and TRBJ1-4 gives the full variable domain: GAGVSQTPSNKVTEKGKYVELRCDPISGHTALYWYRQSLGQGPEFLIYFQGTGAADDSGLPNDRFFAVRPEGSVSTLKIQRTERGDSAVYLCASSLQGGGKLFFGSGTQLSVL.

This sequence joins TRBV28 and TRBJ2-1; D is ambiguous. The CDR3 loop spans 16 amino acids. V was pared by 6 bases and J by 4 bases, with 19 bases between. Germline assignment: CDR1 MDHEN and CDR2 SYDVKM. The CDR3 spells CASSHQLEEVYNEQFF. CDR3 DNA: TGTGCCAGCAGCCACCAGCTTGAGGAAGTGTACAATGAGCAGTTCTTC.

V usage is TRBV5-1 and J usage is TRBJ1-1, with TRBD1 matching 9 bases. The V gene's germline CDR1 is SGHRS and CDR2 YFSETQ. Trimming cost V 4 bases and J 8 bases; bases outside gene matches: 12. The CDR3 length is 15 residues. The chain's CDR3 is CASSLSGTGTLEAFF. In nucleotides, the CDR3 is TGCGCCAGCAGCCTATCCGGGACAGGGACGTTGGAAGCTTTCTTT.

The chain links TRBV7-2 to TRBJ2-7; TRBD2 matches 15 bases. The CDR3 is 16 residues long. CDR1 is SGHTA, CDR2 FQGNSA, per germline. Trimming cost V 0 bases and J 4 bases; bases outside gene matches: 1. In nucleotides, the CDR3 is TGTGCCAGCAGCTTAGCGGGACTAGCGGGAGGATACGAGCAGTACTTC. It encodes CASSLAGLAGGYEQYF.

V and J are TRBV24-1 and TRBJ1-6; D remains unclear. Germline assignment: CDR1 KGHDR and CDR2 SFDVKD. There are 13 residues in the CDR3. Trimming removed 9 bases from V and 0 bases from J, with 5 bases in between. CDR3 DNA sequence: TGTGCCACCTCGAGCTCCTATAATTCACCCCTCCACTTT. The encoded protein is CATSSSYNSPLHF.

The V call is TRBV3-1 (or the pseudogene TRBV3-2), the J call TRBJ2-3; D remains ambiguous. The CDR3 extends over 14 amino acids. The germline V gene encodes CDR1 LGHDT and CDR2 YNNKEL (reference sequence). The V end lost 8 bases, the J end lost 2 bases, and 14 bases lay between the germline ends. For the CDR3, the DNA is TGTGCCAGCCCGGTGGTCGGACCCACAGATACGCAGTATTTT. Encoded protein: CASPVVGPTDTQYF.

This clone was counted a single time. The chain recombines TRBV20-1 with TRBJ2-1; the match to TRBD2 covers 7 bases. This CDR3 is 15 amino acids long. Germline V gives CDR1 DFQATT, CDR2 SNEGSKA (reference sequence). V lost 3 bases and J lost 4; bases outside the gene matches: 9. For the CDR3, the DNA is TGCAGTGCTAGTTTCCTAGCGGTATCATACAATGAGCAGTTCTTC. This gives the protein CSASFLAVSYNEQFF.

This chain uses TRBV28 with TRBJ2-5, with D uncertain. The germline gives CDR1 MDHEN, CDR2 SYDVKM. V shed 8 bases and J shed 5 bases, with 18 bases lying between them. CDR3 length equals 14 residues. The CDR3 loop is CASGGPPMGETQYF. The CDR3 DNA is TGTGCCAGCGGTGGACCTCCCATGGGGGAGACCCAGTACTTC.

J is TRBJ1-2 and V is TRBV3-1 (or the pseudogene TRBV3-2); no reliable D call. The CDR3 loop spans 12 amino acids. Germline loops: CDR1 LGHDT, CDR2 YNNKEL (reference sequence). Trimming cost V 5 bases and J 8 bases, with 12 bases left between them. CDR3 nucleotide sequence: TGTGCCAGCAGCTCAGTGGATGGGGGCTACACCTTC. Protein: CASSSVDGGYTF.

This clone appeared a few times. The rearrangement uses TRBV6-4 and TRBJ2-3; D not certain. Germline loops: CDR1 MRHNA, CDR2 SNTAGT. Trimming removed 0 bases at V and 2 bases at J, with 3 bases between. The CDR3 runs to 13 residues. The CDR3 protein is CASSDSVTDTQYF. The CDR3 DNA reads TGTGCCAGCAGTGACTCTGTCACAGATACGCAGTATTTT.

The V call is TRBV2, the J call TRBJ1-5; a possible D gene is TRBD1 (6 bases). This CDR3 has 14 residues. Trimming took off 4 bases at V and 5 bases at J, with 12 bases between the two ends. The germline V gene has CDR1 SNHLY and CDR2 FYNNEI. CDR3 coding DNA: TGTGCCAGCAGTGGAGACAGGAATTATCAGCCCCAGCATTTT. Its translation is CASSGDRNYQPQHF.

The chain employs TRBV15 and TRBJ1-6; D gene unclear. In germline, CDR1 is LNHNV, CDR2 YYDKDF (reference sequence). Deletions cut 6 bases from V and 7 bases from J, with 13 bases between. The CDR3 has 14 amino acids. CDR3 bases: TGTGCCACCAGGGGAATTGATCCCAATTCACCCCTCCACTTT. It codes for CATRGIDPNSPLHF.

About this clone itself: The sample holds other DNA sequences that translate to the same CDR3. This rearrangement joins TRBV6-5 to TRBJ2-7; D possibly matches TRBD1 or TRBD2 (7 bases each). Trimming left V 5 bases short and J 2 bases short, with 13 bases between. The length of the CDR3 is 14 residues. Germline lookup yields CDR1 MNHEY and CDR2 SVGAGI. The CDR3 coding sequence is TGTGCCAGCAGTCGACAGGGAGGGACCTACGAGCAGTACTTC. Its protein is CASSRQGGTYEQYF.

J is TRBJ1-2 and V is TRBV28; no definite D call. V was trimmed by 7 bases and J by 3 bases, leaving 12 bases between them. The CDR3 sequence is 13 residues long. CDR1 MDHEN and CDR2 SYDVKM come from the germline V gene. CDR3 DNA sequence: TGTGCCAGCACCATCTCTAGGGACTATGGCTACACCTTC. This encodes CASTISRDYGYTF.

The rearrangement joins TRBV6-4 to TRBJ2-7; a possible D gene is TRBD2 (6 bases). The V gene's germline CDR1 is MRHNA and CDR2 SNTAGT. V was trimmed by 8 bases and J by 5 bases, leaving 16 bases between them. CDR3 length equals 13 residues. CDR3 sequence reads: CASGRTGGDEQYF. The CDR3 DNA sequence: TGTGCCAGCGGACGGACCGGGGGTGACGAGCAGTACTTC.

This chain joins TRBV15 and TRBJ2-7, with TRBD2 identical over 10 bases. The trim removed 5 bases at V and 0 bases at J, leaving 4 bases unmatched. CDR1 LNHNV and CDR2 YYDKDF come from the germline V gene (reference sequence). The CDR3 runs 15 residues. As DNA, the CDR3 is TGTGCCACCAGCCGAGGACTAGCGGACTCCTACGAGCAGTACTTC. The encoded protein is CATSRGLADSYEQYF. Together with reference TRBV15 and TRBJ2-7, the CDR3 gives the full variable domain: DAMVIQNPRYQVTQFGKPVTLSCSQTLNHNVMYWYQQKSSQAPKLLFHYYDKDFNNEADTPDNFQSRRPNTSFCFLDIRSPGLGDTAMYLCATSRGLADSYEQYFGPGTRLTVT.

This chain joins TRBV11-2 and TRBJ2-1; the D call may be TRBD1 or TRBD2 (5 bases each). The V end was cut by 5 bases, the J end by 6 bases, with 23 bases between. The CDR3 runs to 17 residues. Germline assignment: CDR1 SGHAT and CDR2 FQNNGV. Here the CDR3 DNA reads TGTGCCAGCAGCGATGGGACCCTCCTCCCGGAGCCCAATGAGCAGTTCTTC. The encoded protein is CASSDGTLLPEPNEQFF.

The chain uses TRBV29-1 and TRBJ2-2, with no clear D. Germline lookup yields CDR1 SQVTM and CDR2 ANQGSEA. Trimming left V 6 bases short and J 0 bases short, with 14 bases between. The CDR3 consists of 15 residues. CDR3 in amino acids: CSVHDPAANTGELFF. Here the CDR3 DNA reads TGCAGCGTCCACGACCCCGCCGCGAACACCGGGGAGCTGTTTTTT.

J is TRBJ2-1 and V is TRBV24-1; 8 nucleotides agree with TRBD1. The V gene end was trimmed by 2 bases and the J gene end by 1 base; junction bases not matched to a gene: 6. Germline values: CDR1 KGHDR, CDR2 SFDVKD. CDR3 length equals 17 residues. CDR3 DNA sequence: TGTGCCACCAGTGATTCCGGACAGGGAAAATCCTACAATGAGCAGTTCTTC. It encodes CATSDSGQGKSYNEQFF.

The chain uses TRBV19 and TRBJ2-3; D is possibly TRBD1 (6 bases). The V gene lost 3 bases and the J gene lost 2 bases, with 12 bases spanning the gap. Germline CDR1 is LNHDA and CDR2 is SQIVND (reference sequence). The CDR3 runs to 15 residues. DNA for the CDR3: TGTGCCAGTAGTATCCGCCGGGACAACACAGATACGCAGTATTTT. It yields the protein CASSIRRDNTDTQYF.

V and J are TRBV10-1 and TRBJ2-1, with TRBD2 matching 14 bases. Trimming cost V 7 bases and J 2 bases; bases outside gene matches: 10. CDR1 and CDR2 (germline): WNHNN, SYGVQD (reference sequence). The length of the CDR3 is 18 residues. The DNA of the CDR3 is TGCGCCAGCATGACAGGGACTAGCGGGAGTCCAACCTACAATGAGCAGTTCTTC. Translated, it gives CASMTGTSGSPTYNEQFF.

The chain has TRBV4-2 and TRBJ2-1; D is possibly TRBD1 or TRBD2 (6 bases each). The CDR3 contains 14 residues. V was clipped by 4 bases and J by 10 bases, with 17 bases between them. CDR1 LGHNA and CDR2 YNFKEQ come from the germline V gene. The CDR3 DNA is TGTGCCAGCAGCCGAGGGGGGTTGGGGTGGGAGCAGTTCTTC. Translating it yields CASSRGGLGWEQFF.

The chain uses TRBV5-1 and TRBJ2-1, with 11 bases that match TRBD2. Per germline, CDR1 SGHRS and CDR2 YFSETQ. The trim removed 0 bases at V and 5 bases at J, leaving 4 bases unmatched. The length of the CDR3 is 16 residues. The CDR3 protein is CASSLGLAGPNNEQFF. CDR3 DNA: TGCGCCAGCAGCTTGGGACTAGCGGGACCCAACAATGAGCAGTTCTTC.

The CDR3 coding sequence is TGTGCCAGCAGCCAAGTTTCGGTGAATCAAGAGACCCAGTACTTC. Its protein is CASSQVSVNQETQYF. The chain links TRBV3-1 (or the pseudogene TRBV3-2) to TRBJ2-5; no clear D gene. Germline lookup yields CDR1 LGHDT and CDR2 YNNKEL (reference sequence). Trimming left V 1 base short and J 2 bases short, with 11 bases between. The CDR3 totals 15 residues.

The chain uses TRBV7-3 and TRBJ1-1, with D possibly TRBD1 on 6 matching bases. This CDR3 is 15 amino acids long. V gave up 1 base and J gave up 0 bases, with 9 bases separating them. CDR1 and CDR2 from the germline V gene are SGHTA and FQGTGA. The CDR3 is CASSLIGGLNTEAFF. The DNA of the CDR3 is TGTGCCAGCAGCTTAATAGGGGGGCTGAACACTGAAGCTTTCTTT.

The chain is built from TRBV28 and TRBJ2-6; D might be TRBD2 (6 bases). The CDR3 sequence is 15 residues long. Trimming took off 6 bases at V and 3 bases at J, with 12 bases between the two ends. From germline, CDR1 is MDHEN and CDR2 SYDVKM. CDR3 DNA sequence: TGTGCCAGCAGGGGACTGCAGGATGGGGCCAACGTCCTGACTTTC. Its protein is CASRGLQDGANVLTF.

This clone appeared once. The chain carries TRBV29-1 and TRBJ2-2, with 12 bases aligning to TRBD2. Germline loops: CDR1 SQVTM, CDR2 ANQGSEA. The CDR3 loop spans 16 amino acids. The V segment lost 5 bases and the J segment 1 base; nucleotides outside the gene matches: 5. CDR3 bases: TGCAGCGTTTCTCCGGGACTAGCGGGGAACACCGGGGAGCTGTTTTTT. Translating gives CSVSPGLAGNTGELFF.

The V and J genes are TRBV2 and TRBJ2-7; 9 bases line up with TRBD1. Germline assignment: CDR1 SNHLY and CDR2 FYNNEI. V was pared by 7 bases and J by 5 bases, with 12 bases of the junction left unmatched. This CDR3 is 15 amino acids long. CDR3 DNA: TGTGCCAGCACCCTAGGGACAGGGTACATGCACGAGCAGTACTTC. Translated, it gives CASTLGTGYMHEQYF.

The rearrangement links TRBV7-8 to TRBJ2-3; D is possibly TRBD2 (5 bases). This CDR3 is 15 amino acids long. V lost 2 bases to trimming and J lost 0 bases, with 9 bases between them. The germline gives CDR1 SGHVS, CDR2 FQNEAQ. CDR3: CASSLRGSSTDTQYF. The CDR3 DNA sequence: TGTGCCAGCAGCTTAAGAGGGTCTAGCACAGATACGCAGTATTTT.